This T cell receptor beta chain is drawn from a study of patients and donors after allogeneic stem cell transplantation. This clonotype was seen a handful of times. Germline V gene sequence: CDR1 MGHDK, CDR2 SYGVNS. Trimming at V came to 1 base and at J to 3 bases, leaving 9 bases not matched to a gene. The CDR3 has 16 residues. One entry per CDR3 protein results from TCRdb running MiXCR on the RT-PCR reads. This table holds about 960,000 distinct CDR3 sequences, roughly 18% found once. The sequence derives from a human donor who was either an allogeneic HSCT recipient or a stem cell or donor lymphocyte infusion donor (not recorded which). It is not recorded whose cells these are; they may come from a transplant donor. Sequencing input: blood, either unsorted or a sorted T cell fraction (not recorded which). This chain links TRBV25-1 with TRBJ2-7; TRBD2 matches at 7 bases. The CDR3 is CASSECRLAVDYEQYF. CDR3 DNA: TGTGCCAGCAGTGAATGTAGGCTAGCGGTGGACTACGAGCAGTACTTC.